The rows below give T cell receptor beta chains drawn from one sample of a study of T cell responses to AZD1222 COVID-19 vaccine. Some clones are missing from TCRdb's copy, which holds only in-frame ones; the method was immunoSEQ multiplex PCR. The sample shows under 80,000 clones, 87% of them seen only once. Specimen: peripheral blood, collected 28 days after the second AZD1222 dose. The receptors were sampled from an adult who received the AZD1222 COVID-19 vaccine. Each CDR3 is given with its conserved first and last residue. Fields, in order: clone size, D gene, V gene, J gene, CDR3 DNA, CDR3 protein. A D gene is named only where the DNA matches it firmly. For some rows the clone size is stated as once, few or many, or as a class when expanded; others skip it.

clone size: .
D gene: .
V gene: TRBV7-6
J gene: TRBJ1-1
CDR3 DNA: TGTGCCAGCAGCCGGGACACGAACACTGAAGCTTTCTTT
CDR3 protein: CASSRDTNTEAFF

clone size: .
D gene: TRBD2
V gene: TRBV3-1/TRBV3-2
J gene: TRBJ2-4
CDR3 DNA: TGTGCCAGCAGCCAAGTAGGTAGCGGGGGGAACCTAGCCAAAAACATTCAGTACTTC
CDR3 protein: CASSQVGSGGNLAKNIQYF

clone size: .
D gene: .
V gene: TRBV20-1
J gene: TRBJ1-1
CDR3 DNA: TGCAGTGCTATGGAAGAGAATGAAGCTTTCTTT
CDR3 protein: CSAMEENEAFF

clone size: .
D gene: TRBD1
V gene: TRBV7-9
J gene: TRBJ1-2
CDR3 DNA: TGTGCCAGCAGCTTAGGGGGAGGGGGCGACTATGGCTACACCTTC
CDR3 protein: CASSLGGGGDYGYTF

clone size: .
D gene: .
V gene: TRBV5-1
J gene: TRBJ2-1
CDR3 DNA: TGCGCCAGCAGCGGCAGCGGATTCAATGAGCAGTTCTTC
CDR3 protein: CASSGSGFNEQFF

clone size: .
D gene: .
V gene: TRBV6-9
J gene: TRBJ1-1
CDR3 DNA: TGTGCCAGCAGTTATATCAGGGGTGGCACTGAAGCTTTCTTT
CDR3 protein: CASSYIRGGTEAFF

clone size: .
D gene: .
V gene: TRBV7-9
J gene: TRBJ2-7
CDR3 DNA: TGTGCCAGCAGCTTAGAGGGGGTCCTCTCCTACGAGCAGTACTTC
CDR3 protein: CASSLEGVLSYEQYF

clone size: .
D gene: TRBD1
V gene: TRBV7-7
J gene: TRBJ2-7
CDR3 DNA: TGTGCTAGCGACCCGGGACAGGGACAATTCGAGCAGTACTTC
CDR3 protein: CASDPGQGQFEQYF

clone size: .
D gene: .
V gene: TRBV5-1
J gene: TRBJ1-3
CDR3 DNA: TGCGCCAGCAGCAAATCTTCTGGAAACACCATATATTTT
CDR3 protein: CASSKSSGNTIYF

clone size: .
D gene: TRBD1
V gene: TRBV29-1
J gene: TRBJ1-6
CDR3 DNA: TGCAGCGTTGCTGTGACAGGGGGGAGTAATTCACCCCTCCACTTT
CDR3 protein: CSVAVTGGSNSPLHF

clone size: .
D gene: TRBD1
V gene: TRBV9
J gene: TRBJ1-1
CDR3 DNA: TGTGCCAGCAGCGTAACAGGGGACGGCACTGAAGCTTTCTTT
CDR3 protein: CASSVTGDGTEAFF

clone size: .
D gene: TRBD1
V gene: TRBV5-5
J gene: TRBJ1-2
CDR3 DNA: TGTGCCAGCAGCTTGTCTCCCCAGGTCACAGGGGGAAACTATGGCTACACCTTC
CDR3 protein: CASSLSPQVTGGNYGYTF

clone size: .
D gene: .
V gene: TRBV30
J gene: TRBJ1-2
CDR3 DNA: TGTGCCTGGAGTAATCGAGTGAACTATGGCTACACCTTC
CDR3 protein: CAWSNRVNYGYTF

clone size: once
D gene: TRBD1
V gene: TRBV2
J gene: TRBJ2-3
CDR3 DNA: TGTGCCAGCAGTGAACCGGGACAGGGCAGGGATACGCAGTATTTT
CDR3 protein: CASSEPGQGRDTQYF